This is a list of T cell receptor beta chains from one sample in a study of blood T cells in healthy people across ages. One entry per CDR3 protein, called by TCRdb with MiXCR from the 5' RACE reads. There are about 730,000 distinct CDR3 sequences in the sample; 35% to 45% occur only once, and 20% to 25% lies in the top ten. Sequencing was carried out using blood. The receptors come from a woman aged 60-75 years in good health. Both conserved end residues are trimmed from each CDR3. The order of the fields is J gene, V gene, CDR3 protein.

>TRBJ2-7|TRBV25-1
ASSDMDRGSYEQY
>TRBJ2-1|TRBV7-9
ASSLAASGDNEQF
>TRBJ2-1|TRBV20-1
SARTGTYINEQF
>TRBJ2-6|TRBV12-3/TRBV12-4
ASSQHLGAGANVLT
>TRBJ2-5|TRBV29-1
SAGTSGVRETQY
>TRBJ2-2|TRBV29-1
SVVEAGLTGELF
>TRBJ1-4|TRBV12-3/TRBV12-4
ASSLGDEEF
>TRBJ2-5|TRBV7-9
ASGQGYVETQY
>TRBJ1-5|TRBV6-2/TRBV6-3
ASSEQDSNQPQH
>TRBJ2-7|TRBV5-1
ASSTTGTGGYEQY
>TRBJ1-2|TRBV6-6
ASSYSWDVGTYGCT
>TRBJ2-4|TRBV7-2
ASSSQGAFDIQY
>TRBJ1-1|TRBV25-1
ASTRGNTEAF
>TRBJ2-7|TRBV3-1
ASSQDWGAGGRNEQY
>TRBJ1-2|TRBV3-1
ASSQDVGTGANGYT
>TRBJ2-1|TRBV20-1
SASPYNEQF
>TRBJ2-6|TRBV7-6
ASSLATGANVLT
>TRBJ1-6|TRBV5-1
ASNETGHTDSPLH
>.|TRBV27
ASSPRDRVYNEQY
>.|TRBV7-9
ASSVTSGTGPYNEQY
>TRBJ2-1|TRBV28
ASMDPSSYNEQF
>TRBJ1-2|TRBV4-1
ASSQGERTALLYGYT
>TRBJ1-2|TRBV2
ASSDRAGVGYGYT
>TRBJ2-1|TRBV15
ATSREQGAGYEQF
>TRBJ2-6|TRBV27
ASSLRDAGANVLT
>TRBJ2-5|TRBV12-3/TRBV12-4
ANSFRQGQETQY
>TRBJ2-1|TRBV5-8
ASSVPRGVEQF
>TRBJ2-6|TRBV11-2
ASSRTGYLSGANVLT
>TRBJ1-1|TRBV7-2
ASRRPGQHPNTEAF
>TRBJ2-5|TRBV7-8
ASSFGQLETQY
>TRBJ2-1|TRBV7-3
ASQPGGIGEQF
>TRBJ1-4|TRBV20-1
SASRQANEKLF
>TRBJ2-1|TRBV6-5
ASKHRVTELNEQF
>TRBJ2-1|TRBV4-2
ASRDTGGPNNEQF
>TRBJ2-3|TRBV12-3/TRBV12-4
ASTPGGRPDTQY
>TRBJ1-2|TRBV20-1
SASPPRTLNYGYT
>TRBJ1-1|TRBV20-1
SGDRGRNTEAF
>TRBJ2-1|TRBV6-2/TRBV6-3
ASSYLAGGPVDEQF
>TRBJ2-3|TRBV12-3/TRBV12-4
ASTGTSGGTGTQY